This TCR beta chain emerged from a study of T cell clonality in common variable immunodeficiency. This clone appeared many times. Method: immunoSEQ multiplex PCR; TCRdb's copy keeps in-frame clones and lacks some. Altogether roughly 40,000 clones were found in the sample, and no singletons occur. Sequencing used peripheral blood mononuclear cells. This clonotype originated in a person aged 18-70 years in good health.

CDR3 protein: CASSRVLGETQYF. Incomplete CDR3 DNA: TGCGCCAGCAGCCGGGTCCTGGGAGAGACC. The rearrangement joins TRBV5-1 to TRBJ2-5; no reliable D call. The read finishes 3 residues shy of the CDR3 end, and the germline J gene is used to complete it. This CDR3 comprises 13 residues. The V gene's germline CDR1 is SGHRS and CDR2 YFSETQ. V was shortened by 4 bases and J by 4 bases, with 11 bases between the two germline ends.